The TCR beta chain described here comes from a study of OX40 agonist ivuxolimab in advanced cancers. As for the study in general: Partial responses were recorded for three patients, including one with hepatocellular carcinoma and two with cutaneous melanoma.

Study conclusions and caveats: At 0.1 to 3.0 mg/kg, CD4+ and CD8+ blood T cells expanded clonally by week 6.

Here immunoSEQ multiplex PCR was the method, and the copy in TCRdb shows in-frame clones only, minus some. Of about 47,000 clones listed, about 88% are singletons. The V end lost 0 bases, the J end lost 5 bases, and 23 bases lay between the germline ends. Per the germline V gene, CDR1 is MGHRA and CDR2 is YSYEKL. There are 18 residues in the CDR3. A word on this clone: The antigen is not known.

This chain connects TRBV4-1 to TRBJ2-7; TRBD1 might be the D (6 bases). The sequence was collected from an adult with an advanced solid tumor such as melanoma, head and neck, liver or kidney cancer. The sample in question was CD4+ or CD8+ T cells sorted from blood, obtained in a trial of the OX40 agonist ivuxolimab. As DNA, the CDR3 is TGCGCCAGCAGCCAAGATGCGCTCCGGACAGCCACGGAGAACGAGCAGTACTTC. Translating gives CASSQDALRTATENEQYF.